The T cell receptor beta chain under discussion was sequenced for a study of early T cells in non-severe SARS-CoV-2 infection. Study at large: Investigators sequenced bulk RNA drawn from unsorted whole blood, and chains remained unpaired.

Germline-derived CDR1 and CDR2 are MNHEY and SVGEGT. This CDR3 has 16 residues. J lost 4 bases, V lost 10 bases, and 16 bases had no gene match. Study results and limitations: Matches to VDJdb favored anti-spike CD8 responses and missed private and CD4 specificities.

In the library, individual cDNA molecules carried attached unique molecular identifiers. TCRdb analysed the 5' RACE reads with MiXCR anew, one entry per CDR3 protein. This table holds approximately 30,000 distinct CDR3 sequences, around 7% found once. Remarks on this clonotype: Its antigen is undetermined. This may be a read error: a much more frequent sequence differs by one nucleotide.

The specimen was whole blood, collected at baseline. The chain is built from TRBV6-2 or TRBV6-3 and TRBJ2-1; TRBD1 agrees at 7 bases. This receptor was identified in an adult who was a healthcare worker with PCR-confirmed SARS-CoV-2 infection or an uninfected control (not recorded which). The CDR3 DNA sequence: TGTGCCACCAACGGCGGATTAGGGACAGAATACAATGAGCAGTTCTTC. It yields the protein CATNGGLGTEYNEQFF.